This is a list of T cell receptor beta chains from one sample in a study of blood T cell repertoires in COVID-19. Libraries were prepared by immunoSEQ multiplex PCR; TCRdb keeps only in-frame clonotypes and omits some of them. Found here are about 120,000 clones, around nine tenths of them singletons; the top ten hold over 1%. Source material: peripheral blood. The receptor set was obtained from a woman older than 75 with acute or convalescent COVID-19. The CDR3 runs from the conserved cysteine through the conserved F or W. A D gene is named only where the DNA matches it firmly. Where a row states a size, it is once, few, many or the class of an expanded clone; other rows omit it.

TGTGCCAGCAGCTCGGGGGGGGGAGGCAATCAGCCCCAGCATTTT,CASSSGGGGNQPQHF,TRBJ1-5,-,-,TRBV6-5
TGTGCCAGTAGTAACTTCGCCAGGGGAGTTTATCAGCCCCAGCATTTT,CASSNFARGVYQPQHF,TRBJ1-5,-,-,TRBV19
TGTGCCAGCAGTGTTGCGGCCGATACGCAGTATTTT,CASSVAADTQYF,TRBJ2-3,-,-,TRBV2
TGTGCCAGCAGCGTGGCGGGGCACTCCTACGAGCAGTACTTC,CASSVAGHSYEQYF,TRBJ2-7,-,-,TRBV9
TGTGCCAGCAGTCCCTGGCAGAACTATGGCTACACCTTC,CASSPWQNYGYTF,TRBJ1-2,-,-,TRBV2
TGCGCCAGCAGCTTGGCGAGGACAGATACGCAGTATTTT,CASSLARTDTQYF,TRBJ2-3,-,-,TRBV5-1
TGCAGCGTTTCGGGGACTAGCGGGGAGGTCTGGTCCTACAATGAGCAGTTCTTC,CSVSGTSGEVWSYNEQFF,TRBJ2-1,-,TRBD2,TRBV29-1
TGTGCCAGCAGTTACCCGGGACTGGCGTCCGGGGAGCTGTTTTTT,CASSYPGLASGELFF,TRBJ2-2,-,-,TRBV6-2/TRBV6-3
TGCAGCGCAAGTGACAGGGGGGGCAACTATGGCTACACCTTC,CSASDRGGNYGYTF,TRBJ1-2,few,TRBD1,TRBV29-1
TGTGCCAGCAGCCATATGGCTAGCGGTTACAATGAGCAGTTCTTC,CASSHMASGYNEQFF,TRBJ2-1,-,TRBD2,TRBV6-5
TGTGCCATTCTAGCGGGCACCGGGGAGCTGTTTTTT,CAILAGTGELFF,TRBJ2-2,once,TRBD2,TRBV6-5
TGTGCCAGCAGTTACTCTGGCAGGGTAACTAACACTGAAGCTTTCTTT,CASSYSGRVTNTEAFF,TRBJ1-1,-,-,TRBV6-5
TGTGCCAGCAGCTTAGAGAGGGGACAGGGTCATGAAAAACTGTTTTTT,CASSLERGQGHEKLFF,TRBJ1-4,-,TRBD1,TRBV7-9
TGTGCCAGCAGCAAGACTAGCGGGAGACGCGATGAGCAGTTCTTC,CASSKTSGRRDEQFF,TRBJ2-1,once,TRBD2,TRBV5-4
TGTGCCAGCAGCGTAGAAACAGGAAACACCATATATTTT,CASSVETGNTIYF,TRBJ1-3,-,-,TRBV7-9
TGTGCCAGCAGTTTTACGGACAGACCCATATATCATGGCTACACCTTC,CASSFTDRPIYHGYTF,TRBJ1-2,-,-,TRBV28
TGTGCCAGCAGTCCCCCCGGACAGGTGCGGAGGTATGGCTACACCTTC,CASSPPGQVRRYGYTF,TRBJ1-2,-,TRBD1,TRBV28
TGTGCCAGCTCACCACCGAGGCTAGAAAATTCACCCCTCCACTTT,CASSPPRLENSPLHF,TRBJ1-6,-,-,TRBV18
TGTGCCAGCAGTTTAGGGACACCTCCGCGGGAGCTGTTTTTT,CASSLGTPPRELFF,TRBJ2-2,-,-,TRBV27
TGCAGTGCTAGTCCGGAGGGAGGGGGATCCTATGGCTACACCTTC,CSASPEGGGSYGYTF,TRBJ1-2,few,-,TRBV20-1
TGTGCCAGCGGGACGGGAGGGTCCGGCGGGGAGCTGTTTTTT,CASGTGGSGGELFF,TRBJ2-2,-,TRBD2,TRBV5-4
TGTGCCAGCAGCCAAGGAGCTACTGGTACGCAGTATTTT,CASSQGATGTQYF,TRBJ2-3,few,-,TRBV14
TGCGCCAGCAGCTTGGCCGGGGACACTGAAGCTTTCTTT,CASSLAGDTEAFF,TRBJ1-1,-,-,TRBV5-1
TGTGCCAGCAGCCAAGATGGGAGCTCCTACAATGAGCAGTTCTTC,CASSQDGSSYNEQFF,TRBJ2-1,-,-,TRBV3-1/TRBV3-2
TGTGCCAGCAGCCCGGGTCTCAACTATGGCTACACCTTC,CASSPGLNYGYTF,TRBJ1-2,-,-,TRBV5-4
TGTGCCAGCAGCTTAGATCCAGGGTTTGCTGGGGCCAACGTCCTGACTTTC,CASSLDPGFAGANVLTF,TRBJ2-6,-,-,TRBV7-6
TGTGCCAGCAGCCGGTTGGGACAGGGGGGTGACGAGCAGTACTTC,CASSRLGQGGDEQYF,TRBJ2-7,-,TRBD1,TRBV3-1/TRBV3-2
TGTGCCAGCAGTGAAGATTCGGTCCTAGCCAAAAACATTCAGTACTTC,CASSEDSVLAKNIQYF,TRBJ2-4,-,-,TRBV6-1
TGTGCCAGCAGCCAAACACAGGTGGCCGGGGAGCTGTTTTTT,CASSQTQVAGELFF,TRBJ2-2,-,-,TRBV3-1/TRBV3-2
TGTGCCAGCAGTCGACAGGGACGATCTTCACCCCTCCACTTT,CASSRQGRSSPLHF,TRBJ1-6,-,TRBD1,TRBV27
TGTGCCAGTAGCGAAAGTCCCCGGAATGAGCAGTTCTTC,CASSESPRNEQFF,TRBJ2-1,-,-,TRBV19
TGTGCCAGCAGCTTGGATGGGGCCCCCTACGAGCAGTACTTC,CASSLDGAPYEQYF,TRBJ2-7,few,-,TRBV5-4
TGTGCCAGCAGCTTAAGAGGTTCTATGAACACTGAAGCTTTCTTT,CASSLRGSMNTEAFF,TRBJ1-1,-,-,TRBV9
TGTGCCAGCAGCCAAGTAACGGGACTAGGGCAAGAGACCCAGTACTTC,CASSQVTGLGQETQYF,TRBJ2-5,-,TRBD2,TRBV4-2
TGCGCCAGCACCGTCCAGGGTGGATCTGGAAACACCATATATTTT,CASTVQGGSGNTIYF,TRBJ1-3,once,-,TRBV5-1
TGTGCCAGCAGCCGCGGGGGCCAGGGGCGTAGGGCTGGGGCCAACGTCCTGACTTTC,CASSRGGQGRRAGANVLTF,TRBJ2-6,-,-,TRBV7-6
TGCGCCAGCAGTGACCCCCTACAGGGCTACGAGCAGTACTTC,CASSDPLQGYEQYF,TRBJ2-7,few,-,TRBV10-2
TGTGCCAGCAGCTTAGAGCGATGGAATGAGCAGTTCTTC,CASSLERWNEQFF,TRBJ2-1,-,-,TRBV7-3
TGTGCCAGCAGCTCCGACAGGGCCTATGGCTACACCTTC,CASSSDRAYGYTF,TRBJ1-2,once,TRBD1,TRBV7-2
TGTGCCACCAGTGCAGCGATCCAAGAGACCCAGTACTTC,CATSAAIQETQYF,TRBJ2-5,-,-,TRBV24-1
TGTGCCAGCAGCCCTGGGGGGACAGTCTACGAGCAGTACTTC,CASSPGGTVYEQYF,TRBJ2-7,few,-,TRBV28
TGTGCCAGCAGCAGCCCCGCCACAGTAATGATCGGGCAGTTCTTC,CASSSPATVMIGQFF,TRBJ2-1,-,-,TRBV3-1/TRBV3-2
TGTGCCAGCAGTCCTAGCGGGAGAACAGATACGCAGTATTTT,CASSPSGRTDTQYF,TRBJ2-3,once,TRBD2,TRBV6-5
TGCGCCAGCCGGCCACTAGCGGGAGGCAACGGGGAGCTGTTTTTT,CASRPLAGGNGELFF,TRBJ2-2,once,TRBD2,TRBV5-1
TGTGCCACCAGTGATTTCACTAGCGGGAGTCAAAATGAGCAGTTCTTC,CATSDFTSGSQNEQFF,TRBJ2-1,-,TRBD2,TRBV24-1
TGCGCCAGCAGCCTACGGACTAGCGGGAGGAGAAATGAGCAGTTCTTC,CASSLRTSGRRNEQFF,TRBJ2-1,-,TRBD2,TRBV5-1
TGCGCCAGTCCTAGTTCCCCCACAGATACGCAGTATTTT,CASPSSPTDTQYF,TRBJ2-3,-,-,TRBV10-1
TGTGCCAGCAGCTCCCTCGGTCGGACAGGGGTAGACTATGGCTACACCTTC,CASSSLGRTGVDYGYTF,TRBJ1-2,-,TRBD1,TRBV7-3
TGTGCCAGTAGTATAGGTAGCGGGGGGGCGCATACGCAGTATTTT,CASSIGSGGAHTQYF,TRBJ2-3,-,TRBD2,TRBV19
TGCGCCAGCAGCTTAACATTTTCAGATACGCAGTATTTT,CASSLTFSDTQYF,TRBJ2-3,once,-,TRBV5-1
TGCGCCAGCAGCTTGGGGACAGTTCCAAATGAAAAACTGTTTTTT,CASSLGTVPNEKLFF,TRBJ1-4,-,-,TRBV5-1
TGTGCCAGCAGCCAAGATTGGGCTACAGGGGGCTATGGCTACACCTTC,CASSQDWATGGYGYTF,TRBJ1-2,-,TRBD1,TRBV4-2
TGCAGTGCTCAGAGGGAGGCGGCTTTCTTT,CSAQREAAFF,TRBJ1-1,few,-,TRBV20-1
TGTGCCATCCGACAGGGCGACACCGGGGAGCTGTTTTTT,CAIRQGDTGELFF,TRBJ2-2,-,TRBD1,TRBV7-6
TGTGCCAGCAGTTTCCCGGGACTAATCTACGAGCAGTACTTC,CASSFPGLIYEQYF,TRBJ2-7,-,TRBD2,TRBV7-2